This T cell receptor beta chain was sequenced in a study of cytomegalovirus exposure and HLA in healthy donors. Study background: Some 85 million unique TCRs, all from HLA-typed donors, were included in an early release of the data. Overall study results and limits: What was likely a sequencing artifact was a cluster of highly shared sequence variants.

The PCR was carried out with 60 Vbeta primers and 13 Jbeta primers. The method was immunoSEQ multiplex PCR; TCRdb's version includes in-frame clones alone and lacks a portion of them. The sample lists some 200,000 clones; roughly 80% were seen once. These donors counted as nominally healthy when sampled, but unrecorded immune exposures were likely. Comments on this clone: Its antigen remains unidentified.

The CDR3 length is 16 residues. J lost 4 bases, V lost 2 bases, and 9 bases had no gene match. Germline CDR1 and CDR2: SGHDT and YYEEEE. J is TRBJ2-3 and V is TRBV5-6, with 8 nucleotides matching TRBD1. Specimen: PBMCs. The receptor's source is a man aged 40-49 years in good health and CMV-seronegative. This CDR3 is CASSLRGTGLPDTQYF. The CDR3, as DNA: TGTGCCAGCAGCTTAAGGGGGACAGGCCTCCCAGATACGCAGTATTTT. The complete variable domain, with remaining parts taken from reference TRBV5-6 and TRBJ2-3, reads DAGVTQSPTHLIKTRGQQVTLRCSPKSGHDTVSWYQQALGQGPQFIFQYYEEEERQRGNFPDRFSGHQFPNYSSELNVNALLLGDSALYLCASSLRGTGLPDTQYFGPGTRLTVL.